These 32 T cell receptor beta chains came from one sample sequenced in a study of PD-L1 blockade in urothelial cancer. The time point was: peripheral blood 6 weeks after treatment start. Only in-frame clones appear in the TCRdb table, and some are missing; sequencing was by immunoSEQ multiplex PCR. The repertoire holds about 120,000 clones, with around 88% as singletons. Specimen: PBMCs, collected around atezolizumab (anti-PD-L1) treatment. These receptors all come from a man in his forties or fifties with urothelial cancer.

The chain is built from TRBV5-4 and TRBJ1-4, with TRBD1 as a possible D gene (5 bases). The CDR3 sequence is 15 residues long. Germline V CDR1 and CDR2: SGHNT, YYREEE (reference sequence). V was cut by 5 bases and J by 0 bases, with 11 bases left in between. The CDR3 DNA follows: TGTGCCAGCAGTGTGATGGGGCCAACTAATGAAAAACTGTTTTTT. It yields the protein CASSVMGPTNEKLFF.

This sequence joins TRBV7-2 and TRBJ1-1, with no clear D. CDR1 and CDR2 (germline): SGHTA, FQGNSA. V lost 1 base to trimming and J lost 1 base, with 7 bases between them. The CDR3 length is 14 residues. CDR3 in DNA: TGTGCCAGCAGCTTAGGGGCAGGGAACACTGAAGCTTTCTTT. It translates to CASSLGAGNTEAFF. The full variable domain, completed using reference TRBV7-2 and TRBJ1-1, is GAGVSQSPSNKVTEKGKDVELRCDPISGHTALYWYRQSLGQGLEFLIYFQGNSAPDKSGLPSDRFSAERTGGSVSTLTIQRTQQEDSAVYLCASSLGAGNTEAFFGQGTRLTVV.

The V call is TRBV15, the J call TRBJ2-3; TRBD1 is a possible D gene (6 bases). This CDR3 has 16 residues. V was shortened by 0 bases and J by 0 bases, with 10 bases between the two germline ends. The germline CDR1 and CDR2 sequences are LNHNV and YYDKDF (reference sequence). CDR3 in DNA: TGTGCCACCAGCAGAGATTGGGACACTAGCACAGATACGCAGTATTTT. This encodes CATSRDWDTSTDTQYF.

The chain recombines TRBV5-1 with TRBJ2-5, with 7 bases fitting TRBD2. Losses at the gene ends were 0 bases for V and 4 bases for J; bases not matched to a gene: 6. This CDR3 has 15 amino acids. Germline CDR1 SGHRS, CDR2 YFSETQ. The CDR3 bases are TGCGCCAGCAGCTTGGGCGGGAGTCGGCCAGAGACCCAGTACTTC. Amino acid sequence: CASSLGGSRPETQYF. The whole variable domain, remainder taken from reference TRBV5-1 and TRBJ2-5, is KAGVTQTPRYLIKTRGQQVTLSCSPISGHRSVSWYQQTPGQGLQFLFEYFSETQRNKGNFPGRFSGRQFSNSRSEMNVSTLELGDSALYLCASSLGGSRPETQYFGPGTRLLVL.

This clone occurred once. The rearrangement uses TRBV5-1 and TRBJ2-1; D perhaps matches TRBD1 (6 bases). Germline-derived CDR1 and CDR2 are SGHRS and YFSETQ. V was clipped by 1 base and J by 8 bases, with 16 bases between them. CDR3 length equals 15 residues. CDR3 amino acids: CASSLTGPAPDEQFF. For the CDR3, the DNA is TGCGCCAGCAGCTTGACAGGGCCCGCCCCCGATGAGCAGTTCTTC.

CDR3 protein: CASSVALRDRDNEQFF. The CDR3 DNA reads as TGTGCCAGCAGCGTAGCCCTCCGGGACAGGGACAATGAGCAGTTCTTC. This chain uses TRBV9 with TRBJ2-1; 9 nucleotides match TRBD1. Trimming at V came to 0 bases and at J to 5 bases, leaving 6 bases not matched to a gene. CDR3 length equals 16 residues. Germline values: CDR1 SGDLS, CDR2 YYNGEE.

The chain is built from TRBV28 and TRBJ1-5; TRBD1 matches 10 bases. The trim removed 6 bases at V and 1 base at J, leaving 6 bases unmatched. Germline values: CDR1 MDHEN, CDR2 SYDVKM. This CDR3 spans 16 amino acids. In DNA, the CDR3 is TGTGCCAGCAGAACCGGGACAGGGGTGAGCAATCAGCCCCAGCATTTT. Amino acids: CASRTGTGVSNQPQHF.

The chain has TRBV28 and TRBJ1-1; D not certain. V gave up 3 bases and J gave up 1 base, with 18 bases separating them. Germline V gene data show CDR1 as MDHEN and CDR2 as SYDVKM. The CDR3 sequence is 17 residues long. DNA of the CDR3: TGTGCCAGCAGTTTCATATCCTCCTTGAGTAAGAACACTGAAGCTTTCTTT. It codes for CASSFISSLSKNTEAFF.

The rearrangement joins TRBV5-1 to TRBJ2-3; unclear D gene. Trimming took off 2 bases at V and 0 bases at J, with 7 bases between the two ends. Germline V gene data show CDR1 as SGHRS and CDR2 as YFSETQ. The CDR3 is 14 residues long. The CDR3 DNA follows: TGCGCCAGCAGCTTTAGGAGTAGCACAGATACGCAGTATTTT. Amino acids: CASSFRSSTDTQYF.

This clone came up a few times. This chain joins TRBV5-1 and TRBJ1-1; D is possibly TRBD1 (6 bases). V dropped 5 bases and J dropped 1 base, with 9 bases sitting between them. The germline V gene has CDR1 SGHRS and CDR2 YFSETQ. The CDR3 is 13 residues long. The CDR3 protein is CASRRTENTEAFF. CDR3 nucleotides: TGCGCCAGCAGACGGACAGAGAACACTGAAGCTTTCTTT.

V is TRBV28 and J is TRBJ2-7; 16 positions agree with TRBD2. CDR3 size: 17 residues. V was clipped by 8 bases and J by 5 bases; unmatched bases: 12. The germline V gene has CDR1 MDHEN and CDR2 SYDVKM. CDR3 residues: CASSGTSGRAVRHEQYF. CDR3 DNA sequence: TGTGCCAGCTCAGGGACTAGCGGGAGGGCGGTCCGGCACGAGCAGTACTTC.

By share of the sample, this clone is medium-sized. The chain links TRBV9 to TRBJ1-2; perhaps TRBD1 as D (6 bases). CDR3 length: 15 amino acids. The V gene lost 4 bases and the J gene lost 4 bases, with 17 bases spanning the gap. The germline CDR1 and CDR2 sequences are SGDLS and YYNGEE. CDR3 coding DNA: TGTGCCAGCAGCCCCCGACAGGATGAGTCCTATGGCTACACCTTC. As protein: CASSPRQDESYGYTF.

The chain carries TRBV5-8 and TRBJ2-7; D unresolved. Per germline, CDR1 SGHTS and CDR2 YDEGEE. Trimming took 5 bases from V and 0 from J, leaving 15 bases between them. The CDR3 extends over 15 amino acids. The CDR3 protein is CASRQMTASSYEQYF. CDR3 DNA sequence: TGTGCCAGCAGACAGATGACGGCAAGCTCCTACGAGCAGTACTTC.

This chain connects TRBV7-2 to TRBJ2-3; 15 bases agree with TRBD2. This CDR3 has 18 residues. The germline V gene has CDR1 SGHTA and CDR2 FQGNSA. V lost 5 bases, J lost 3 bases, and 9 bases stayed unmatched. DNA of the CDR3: TGTGCCAGCAGCCCCCGGACTAGCGGGAGGGCCGTGACAGATACGCAGTATTTT. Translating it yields CASSPRTSGRAVTDTQYF.

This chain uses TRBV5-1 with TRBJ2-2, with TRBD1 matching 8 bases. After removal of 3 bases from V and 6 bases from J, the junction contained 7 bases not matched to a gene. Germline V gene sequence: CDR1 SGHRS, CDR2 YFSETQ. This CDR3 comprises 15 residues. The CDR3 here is CASSSTGELAGELFF. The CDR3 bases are TGCGCCAGCAGCTCGACAGGGGAATTGGCCGGGGAGCTGTTTTTT.

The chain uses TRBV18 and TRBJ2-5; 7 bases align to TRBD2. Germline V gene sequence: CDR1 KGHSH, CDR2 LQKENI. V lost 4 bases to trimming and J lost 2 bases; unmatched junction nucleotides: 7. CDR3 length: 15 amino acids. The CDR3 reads CASSRGLPSQETQYF. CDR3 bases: TGTGCCAGCTCACGGGGACTACCTAGTCAAGAGACCCAGTACTTC.

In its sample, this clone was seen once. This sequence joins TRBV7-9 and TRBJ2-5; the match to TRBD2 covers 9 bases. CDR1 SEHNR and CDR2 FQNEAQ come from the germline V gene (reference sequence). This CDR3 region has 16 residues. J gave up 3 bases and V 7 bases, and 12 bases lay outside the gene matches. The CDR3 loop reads CASKLGAGGKEETQYF. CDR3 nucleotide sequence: TGTGCCAGCAAGCTGGGAGCGGGAGGTAAAGAAGAGACCCAGTACTTC.

The CDR3 here is CASSPQGVGQPQHF. DNA for the CDR3: TGCGCCAGCAGTCCACAGGGAGTCGGTCAGCCCCAGCATTTT. The rearrangement joins TRBV4-1 to TRBJ1-5; D perhaps matches TRBD1 (6 bases). The germline V gene has CDR1 MGHRA and CDR2 YSYEKL. Between the trimmed V and J ends, which lost 6 bases and 6 bases, there was a span of 15 bases. The length of the CDR3 is 14 residues.

As DNA, the CDR3 is TGTGCCAGCCGACAGGGGGTTGGGGAGCAGTTCTTC. This sequence encodes CASRQGVGEQFF. This chain links TRBV28 with TRBJ2-1; the match to TRBD1 covers 9 bases. The V and J ends lost 8 bases and 10 bases, in that order; junction bases with no gene match: 6. CDR1 MDHEN and CDR2 SYDVKM come from the germline V gene. The length of the CDR3 is 12 residues.

For the CDR3, the DNA is TGTGCCAGCAGCTCCCACGGTCTAGTAGCGGGAGGGGGATTACGGTACTTC. Translated: CASSSHGLVAGGGLRYF. The V gene is TRBV7-2, the J gene TRBJ2-7; 11 nucleotides align to TRBD2. Germline V gene sequence: CDR1 SGHTA, CDR2 FQGNSA. The CDR3 length is 17 residues. The V and J ends lost 4 bases and 12 bases, in that order; junction bases with no gene match: 20. The entire variable domain, with the rest obtained from reference TRBV7-2 and TRBJ2-7, is as follows: GAGVSQSPSNKVTEKGKDVELRCDPISGHTALYWYRQSLGQGLEFLIYFQGNSAPDKSGLPSDRFSAERTGGSVSTLTIQRTQQEDSAVYLCASSSHGLVAGGGLRYFGPGTRLTVT.

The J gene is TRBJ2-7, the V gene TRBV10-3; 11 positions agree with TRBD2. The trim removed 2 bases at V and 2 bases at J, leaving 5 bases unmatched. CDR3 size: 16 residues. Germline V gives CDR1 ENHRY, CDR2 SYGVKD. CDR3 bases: TGTGCCATCAGTGAGGCCTTGACTAGCGGGACCTACGAGCAGTACTTC. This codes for CAISEALTSGTYEQYF.

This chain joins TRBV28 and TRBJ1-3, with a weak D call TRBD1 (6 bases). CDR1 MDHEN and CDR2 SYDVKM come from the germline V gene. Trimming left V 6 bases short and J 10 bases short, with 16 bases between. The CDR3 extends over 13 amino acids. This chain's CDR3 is CASRTDSFFTIYF. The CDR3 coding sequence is TGTGCCAGCAGGACGGACAGTTTTTTTACCATATATTTT.

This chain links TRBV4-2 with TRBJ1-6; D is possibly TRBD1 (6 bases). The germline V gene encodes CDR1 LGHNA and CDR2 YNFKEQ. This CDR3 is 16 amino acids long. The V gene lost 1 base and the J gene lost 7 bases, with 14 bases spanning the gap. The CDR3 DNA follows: TGTGCCAGCAGCCAAGGGGGAACAGGGCGGAATTCACCCCTCCACTTT. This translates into CASSQGGTGRNSPLHF.

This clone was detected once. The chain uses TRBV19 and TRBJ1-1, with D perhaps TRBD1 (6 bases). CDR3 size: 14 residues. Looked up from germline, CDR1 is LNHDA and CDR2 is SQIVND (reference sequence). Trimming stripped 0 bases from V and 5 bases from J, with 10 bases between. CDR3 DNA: TGTGCCAGTAGTATAGACTACAGGGTTACTGAAGCTTTCTTT. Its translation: CASSIDYRVTEAFF.

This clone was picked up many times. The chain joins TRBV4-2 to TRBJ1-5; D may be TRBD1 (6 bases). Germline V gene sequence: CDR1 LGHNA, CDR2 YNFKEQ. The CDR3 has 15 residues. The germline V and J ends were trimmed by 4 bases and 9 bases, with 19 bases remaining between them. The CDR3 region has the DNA TGTGCCAGCAGCCCGTACAGGGCCGGACAAGTGCCCCAGCATTTT. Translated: CASSPYRAGQVPQHF.

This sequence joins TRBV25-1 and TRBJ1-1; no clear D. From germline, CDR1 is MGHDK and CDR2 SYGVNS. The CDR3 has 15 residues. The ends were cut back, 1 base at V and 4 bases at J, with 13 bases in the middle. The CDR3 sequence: CASSESTIEGTEAFF. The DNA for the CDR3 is TGTGCCAGCAGTGAATCGACAATAGAGGGCACTGAAGCTTTCTTT.

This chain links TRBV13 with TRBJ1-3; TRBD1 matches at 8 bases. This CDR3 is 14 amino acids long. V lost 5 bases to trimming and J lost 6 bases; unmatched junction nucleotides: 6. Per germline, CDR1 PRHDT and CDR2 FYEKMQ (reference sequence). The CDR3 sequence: CASSPRTGSNTIYF. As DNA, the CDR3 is TGTGCCAGCAGCCCACGGACAGGGTCAAACACCATATATTTT. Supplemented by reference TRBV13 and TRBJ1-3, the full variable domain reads AAGVIQSPRHLIKEKRETATLKCYPIPRHDTVYWYQQGPGQDPQFLISFYEKMQSDKGSIPDRFSAQQFSDYHSELNMSSLELGDSALYFCASSPRTGSNTIYFGEGSWLTVV.

Here the CDR3 DNA reads TGTGCCAGCAGTGAAATGGCGGGAGGGAGGGGTGAGCAGTTCTTC. It is translated as CASSEMAGGRGEQFF. The rearrangement joins TRBV6-1 to TRBJ2-1; 9 positions agree with TRBD2. This CDR3 is built from 15 residues. From germline, CDR1 is MNHNS and CDR2 SASEGT. J lost 9 bases, V lost 2 bases, and 8 bases had no gene match.

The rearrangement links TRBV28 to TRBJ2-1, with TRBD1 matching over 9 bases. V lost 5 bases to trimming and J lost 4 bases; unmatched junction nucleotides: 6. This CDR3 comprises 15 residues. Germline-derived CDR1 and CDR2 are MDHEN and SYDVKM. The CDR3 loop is CASSANRGQYNEQFF. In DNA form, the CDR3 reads TGTGCCAGCAGTGCCAACAGGGGGCAGTACAATGAGCAGTTCTTC.

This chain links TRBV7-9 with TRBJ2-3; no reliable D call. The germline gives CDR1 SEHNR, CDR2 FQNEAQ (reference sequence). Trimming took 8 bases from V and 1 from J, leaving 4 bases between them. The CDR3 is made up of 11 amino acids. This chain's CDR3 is CASVGTDTQYF. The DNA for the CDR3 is TGTGCCAGCGTAGGCACAGATACGCAGTATTTT.

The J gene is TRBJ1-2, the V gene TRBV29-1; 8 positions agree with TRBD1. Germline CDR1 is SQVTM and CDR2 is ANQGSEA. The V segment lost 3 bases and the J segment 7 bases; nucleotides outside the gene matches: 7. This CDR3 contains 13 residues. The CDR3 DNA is TGCAGCGTTGAGGCAGGGGGCAGCGGTGGCTACACCTTC. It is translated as CSVEAGGSGGYTF.

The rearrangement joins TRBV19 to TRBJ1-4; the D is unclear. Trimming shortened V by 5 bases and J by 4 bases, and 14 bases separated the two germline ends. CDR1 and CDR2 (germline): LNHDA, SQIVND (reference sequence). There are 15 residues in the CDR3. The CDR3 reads CASSPGSTNNEKLFF. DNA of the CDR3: TGTGCCAGTAGTCCCGGGAGTACCAATAATGAAAAACTGTTTTTT.